This entry lists 9 T cell receptor beta chains sequenced from one sample in a study of blood T cell repertoires in COVID-19. The protocol was immunoSEQ multiplex PCR, while the TCRdb copy is restricted to in-frame clones and leaves out a portion. The sample includes 210,000 or so clones, approximately 80% of them seen just once. Material: PBMCs or T cells enriched from blood (not recorded which). All receptors derive from a woman aged 40 to 50 with acute COVID-19.

V and J are TRBV19 and TRBJ2-7, with 10 positions matching TRBD2. Germline CDR1 LNHDA, CDR2 SQIVND (reference sequence). This CDR3 spans 15 amino acids. Trimming cost V 3 bases and J 4 bases; bases outside gene matches: 6. This chain's CDR3 is CASSIGAGGPYEQYF. In DNA form, the CDR3 reads TGTGCCAGTAGTATTGGAGCGGGAGGGCCTTACGAGCAGTACTTC. The entire variable domain, with the rest obtained from reference TRBV19 and TRBJ2-7, is as follows: DGGITQSPKYLFRKEGQNVTLSCEQNLNHDAMYWYRQDPGQGLRLIYYSQIVNDFQKGDIAEGYSVSREKKESFPLTVTSAQKNPTAFYLCASSIGAGGPYEQYFGPGTRLTVT.

The chain combines TRBV9 with TRBJ2-1, with 9 bases fitting TRBD2. Per germline, CDR1 SGDLS and CDR2 YYNGEE. V dropped 4 bases and J dropped 0; count of bases not matched to a gene: 5. This CDR3 contains 16 residues. The CDR3 bases are TGTGCCAGCAGCCCTCATAGCGGGAGCTCCTACAATGAGCAGTTCTTC. This translates into CASSPHSGSSYNEQFF.

The J gene is TRBJ1-1, the V gene TRBV7-2; a possible D gene is TRBD1 (6 bases). The CDR3 length is 16 residues. V dropped 5 bases and J dropped 5 bases, with 21 bases sitting between them. Germline V lookup: CDR1 SGHTA, CDR2 FQGNSA. CDR3 loop: CASSPWVGQGNTEAFF. CDR3 nucleotides: TGTGCCAGCAGCCCGTGGGTTGGGCAGGGGAATACTGAAGCTTTCTTT. The variable domain in full, with the rest retrieved from reference TRBV7-2 and TRBJ1-1, is GAGVSQSPSNKVTEKGKDVELRCDPISGHTALYWYRQSLGQGLEFLIYFQGNSAPDKSGLPSDRFSAERTGGSVSTLTIQRTQQEDSAVYLCASSPWVGQGNTEAFFGQGTRLTVV.

The gene calls are TRBV28 and TRBJ1-1, with 10 bases lining up with TRBD1. The CDR3 consists of 16 residues. Germline CDR1 reads MDHEN; CDR2 reads SYDVKM. V was clipped by 4 bases and J by 5 bases; unmatched bases: 10. The CDR3 sequence is CASSSRKTGGRTEAFF. CDR3 nucleotides: TGTGCCAGCAGTTCCCGAAAGACAGGGGGCCGAACTGAAGCTTTCTTT.

This CDR3 is CASRDLGSYEQYF. As DNA, the CDR3 is TGTGCCAGCAGGGACTTGGGCTCCTACGAGCAGTACTTC. This chain links TRBV27 with TRBJ2-7; a weak D match, TRBD2 (5 bases). This CDR3 is 13 amino acids long. The germline CDR1 and CDR2 sequences are MNHEY and SMNVEV (reference sequence). V lost 6 bases, J lost 0 bases, and 9 bases lay in between.

This chain links TRBV6-2 or TRBV6-3 with TRBJ1-4, with D possibly TRBD1 on 6 matching bases. Trimming pared 5 bases from V and 8 bases from J, leaving 18 bases between. This CDR3 is built from 15 residues. Germline CDR1 MNHEY, CDR2 SVGEGT. The CDR3 loop reads CASSQLQGGAEKLFF. CDR3 coding DNA: TGTGCCAGCAGTCAACTACAGGGCGGCGCGGAAAAACTGTTTTTT.

The chain couples TRBV7-2 to TRBJ1-4; D call uncertain. The V gene's germline CDR1 is SGHTA and CDR2 FQGNSA. The CDR3 sequence is 15 residues long. Trimming left V 0 bases short and J 1 base short, with 6 bases between. CDR3 protein: CASSLAAGTNEKLFF. For the CDR3, the DNA is TGTGCCAGCAGCTTAGCTGCGGGAACTAATGAAAAACTGTTTTTT.

This sequence joins TRBV10-3 and TRBJ1-2; 9 bases map to TRBD1. This CDR3 spans 16 amino acids. CDR1 is ENHRY, CDR2 SYGVKD, per germline. The ends lost 2 bases at V and 0 bases at J; junction bases unmatched: 4. Here the CDR3 reads CAISEPGQGTNYGYTF. The CDR3 region has the DNA TGTGCCATCAGTGAGCCCGGACAGGGGACTAACTATGGCTACACCTTC.

Note on this clone: At one end the junction does not follow the germline gene, possibly because of a read error. This chain uses TRBV9 with TRBJ2-1; 9 bases align to TRBD1. The CDR3 covers 15 residues. Germline V gives CDR1 SGDLS, CDR2 YYNGEE. CDR3 DNA sequence: TGTGCCAGCAGCGAGGACAGGGGCGACCTTAAAGGTCTGCTCTTC. It codes for CASSEDRGDLKGLLF.